This T cell receptor (beta chain) was sequenced for a study of T-cell reconstitution after alpha-beta-depleted transplantation in children. Looked up from germline, CDR1 is SGHTA and CDR2 is FQGNSA. This CDR3 comprises 15 residues. V shed 2 bases and J shed 2 bases, with 10 bases lying between them. The TCRbeta library incorporated unique molecular identifiers. Via MiXCR, TCRdb re-called the PCR reads, giving one row per CDR3 protein. Seen here are roughly 590,000 distinct CDR3 sequences, 16% observed once, and the top ten hold 1.1%. At least ten counts were recorded for this clonotype. This sample comprised PBMCs from the stem cell graft donor, obtained from the stem cell graft. The genes are TRBV7-2 and TRBJ2-1; perhaps TRBD2 as D (7 bases). The receptor comes from a human donor who donated a stem cell graft to a child with acute myeloid leukemia. CDR3 amino acids: CASSLRGAAYNEQFF. CDR3 nucleotide sequence: TGTGCCAGCAGCTTACGGGGGGCCGCCTACAATGAGCAGTTCTTC.